This TCR beta chain originates from a study of blood T cells in healthy people across ages. Study as a whole: The capture of about one barcoded beta molecule per two T cells was achieved by template switching.

Study conclusions and caveats: Naive CD4+ cells and diversity were both higher in long-lived donors than in aged donors. Estimates based on one million T cells were treated as lower bounds.

Donors were systemically healthy Caucasian individuals from Russia aged 6 to 90 years. This clonotype has a handful of counts. The antigen is undetermined. The authors ran a second PCR of roughly 6 to 11 cycles using a sample-barcoded 5' primer and a J-beta primer mix. From the 5' RACE reads, TCRdb called clonotypes with MiXCR, one entry per CDR3 protein. The sample lists about 1 million distinct CDR3 sequences, 35% to 55% occurring once. V was shortened by 3 bases and J by 0 bases, with 9 bases between the two germline ends. From germline, CDR1 is LGHDT and CDR2 YNNKEL (reference sequence). This CDR3 is built from 14 residues.

This chain links TRBV3-1 with TRBJ2-7, with TRBD2 as a possible D gene (6 bases). Material: blood. The clonotype comes from a woman aged 55-69 years in good health. The CDR3 region is CASSHRESSYEQYF. CDR3 bases: TGTGCCAGCAGCCACCGGGAGAGCTCCTACGAGCAGTACTTC.